Reported below is one TCR beta chain. The data originate from a study of blood T cell repertoires in COVID-19. There are 12 residues in the CDR3. V lost 6 bases and J lost 3, with 9 bases in between. In the original analysis: Estimation of nucleated cell counts was performed using reference gene primer amplification. Repertoires were generated with immunoSEQ multiplex PCR, while TCRdb's copy carries only in-frame clones and drops some. The D gene and trimming were derived from the DNA, and the V and J assignments and clone size from that table. The sample consists of fewer than 100,000 clones, approximately 85% of them appearing once.

Sequencing was carried out using peripheral blood. The J gene is TRBJ2-7, the V gene TRBV12-3 or TRBV12-4; D is unresolved. The TCR comes from a human donor in a cohort sampled during active COVID-19. The chain's CDR3 is CASSPTYYEQYF. CDR3 bases: TGTGCCAGCAGCCCGACTTACTACGAGCAGTACTTC.